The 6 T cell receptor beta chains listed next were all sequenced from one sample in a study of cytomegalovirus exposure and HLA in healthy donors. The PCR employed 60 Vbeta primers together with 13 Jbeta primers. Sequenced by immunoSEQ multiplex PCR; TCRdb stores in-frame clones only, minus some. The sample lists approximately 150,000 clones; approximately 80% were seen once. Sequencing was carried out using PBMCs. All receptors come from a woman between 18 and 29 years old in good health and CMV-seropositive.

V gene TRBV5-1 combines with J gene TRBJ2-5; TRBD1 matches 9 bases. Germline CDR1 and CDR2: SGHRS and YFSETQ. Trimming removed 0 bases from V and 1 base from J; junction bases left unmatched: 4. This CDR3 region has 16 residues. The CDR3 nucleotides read TGCGCCAGCAGCTTGGTTGTGACAGGGGGCCAAGAGACCCAGTACTTC. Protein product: CASSLVVTGGQETQYF.

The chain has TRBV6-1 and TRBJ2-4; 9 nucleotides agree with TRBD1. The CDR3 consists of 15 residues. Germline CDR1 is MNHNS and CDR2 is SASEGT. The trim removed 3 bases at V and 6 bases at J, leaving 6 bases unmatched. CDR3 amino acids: CASSDRQGVGNIQYF. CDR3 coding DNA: TGTGCCAGCAGTGATAGACAGGGGGTGGGAAACATTCAGTACTTC.

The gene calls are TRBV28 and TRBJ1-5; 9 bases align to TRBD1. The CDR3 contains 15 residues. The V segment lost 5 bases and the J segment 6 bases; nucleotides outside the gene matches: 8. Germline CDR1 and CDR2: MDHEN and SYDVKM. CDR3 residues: CASSGTGPALQPQHF. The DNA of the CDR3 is TGTGCCAGCAGTGGGACAGGGCCAGCTCTTCAGCCCCAGCATTTT.

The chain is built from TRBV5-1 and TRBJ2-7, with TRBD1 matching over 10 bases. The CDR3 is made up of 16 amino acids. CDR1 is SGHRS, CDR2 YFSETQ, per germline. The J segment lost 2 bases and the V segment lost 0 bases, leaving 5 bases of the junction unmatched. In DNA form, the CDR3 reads TGCGCCAGCAGCTTGGGGGACAGGGGATACCCCTACGAGCAGTACTTC. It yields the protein CASSLGDRGYPYEQYF.

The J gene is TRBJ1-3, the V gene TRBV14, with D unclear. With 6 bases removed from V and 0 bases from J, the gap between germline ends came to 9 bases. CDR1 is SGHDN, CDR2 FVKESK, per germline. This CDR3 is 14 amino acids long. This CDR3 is CASSRGSSGNTIYF. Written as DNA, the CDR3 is TGTGCCAGCAGTCGCGGATCCTCTGGAAACACCATATATTTT.

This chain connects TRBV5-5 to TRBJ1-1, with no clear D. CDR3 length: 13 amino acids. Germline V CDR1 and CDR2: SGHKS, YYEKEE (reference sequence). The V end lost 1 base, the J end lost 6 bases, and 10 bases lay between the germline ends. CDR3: CASSLISFAEAFF. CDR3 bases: TGTGCCAGCAGCTTGATTAGCTTCGCTGAAGCTTTCTTT.